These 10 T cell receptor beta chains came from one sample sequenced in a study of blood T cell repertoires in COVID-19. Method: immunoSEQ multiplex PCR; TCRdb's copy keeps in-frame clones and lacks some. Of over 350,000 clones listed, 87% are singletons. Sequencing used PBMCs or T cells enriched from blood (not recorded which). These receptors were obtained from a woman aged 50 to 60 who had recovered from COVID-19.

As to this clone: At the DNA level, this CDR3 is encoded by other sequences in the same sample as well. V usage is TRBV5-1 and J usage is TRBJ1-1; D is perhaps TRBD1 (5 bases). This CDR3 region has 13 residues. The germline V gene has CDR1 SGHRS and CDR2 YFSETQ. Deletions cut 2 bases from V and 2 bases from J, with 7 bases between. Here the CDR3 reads CASSFTGNTEAFF. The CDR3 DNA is TGCGCCAGCAGCTTTACAGGAAACACTGAAGCTTTCTTT.

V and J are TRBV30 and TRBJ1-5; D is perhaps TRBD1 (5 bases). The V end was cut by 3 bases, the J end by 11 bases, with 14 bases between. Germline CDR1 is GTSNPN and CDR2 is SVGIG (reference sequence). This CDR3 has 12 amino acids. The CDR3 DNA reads TGTGCCTGGAGCGGTCGGGGGGTTACCCAGCATTTT. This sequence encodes CAWSGRGVTQHF.

The CDR3 sequence is CASSENYFSNQPQHF. CDR3 DNA sequence: TGTGCCAGCAGTGAAAATTACTTTAGCAATCAGCCCCAGCATTTT. The chain uses TRBV2 and TRBJ1-5; D not certain. V was pared by 2 bases and J by 0 bases, with 8 bases between. Germline lookup yields CDR1 SNHLY and CDR2 FYNNEI. The CDR3 has 15 amino acids.

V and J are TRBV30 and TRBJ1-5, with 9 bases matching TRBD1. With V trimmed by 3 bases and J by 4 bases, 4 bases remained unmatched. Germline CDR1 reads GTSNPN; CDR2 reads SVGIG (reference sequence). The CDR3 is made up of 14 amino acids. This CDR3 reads CAWSRDRENQPQHF. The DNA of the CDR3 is TGTGCCTGGAGCCGGGACAGGGAGAATCAGCCCCAGCATTTT.

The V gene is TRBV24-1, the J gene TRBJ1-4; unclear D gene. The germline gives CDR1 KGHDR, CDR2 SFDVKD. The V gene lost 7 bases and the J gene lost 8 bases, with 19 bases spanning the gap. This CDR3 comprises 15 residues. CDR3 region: CATSSPSALGEKLFF. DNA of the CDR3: TGTGCCACCAGCTCTCCTTCAGCTCTAGGAGAAAAACTGTTTTTT.

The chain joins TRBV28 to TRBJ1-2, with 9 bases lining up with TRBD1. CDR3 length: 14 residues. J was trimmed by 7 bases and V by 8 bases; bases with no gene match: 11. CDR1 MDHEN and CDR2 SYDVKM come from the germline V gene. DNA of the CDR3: TGTGCCAGCGCGAACCTCGGGACAGGGAGTGGCTACACCTTC. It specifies CASANLGTGSGYTF.

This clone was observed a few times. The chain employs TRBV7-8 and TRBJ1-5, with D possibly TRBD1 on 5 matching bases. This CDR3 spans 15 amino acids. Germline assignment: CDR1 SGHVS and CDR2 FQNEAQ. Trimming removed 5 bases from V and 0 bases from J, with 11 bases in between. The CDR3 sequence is CASSGRRDSNQPQHF. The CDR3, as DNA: TGTGCCAGCAGCGGCCGCAGGGATAGCAATCAGCCCCAGCATTTT.

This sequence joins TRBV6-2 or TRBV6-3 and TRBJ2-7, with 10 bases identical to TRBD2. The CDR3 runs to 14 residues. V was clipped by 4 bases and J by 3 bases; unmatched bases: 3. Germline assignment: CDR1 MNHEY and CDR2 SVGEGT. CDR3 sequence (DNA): TGTGCCAGCAGTTTTGCTAGCGGGGGCTACGAGCAGTACTTC. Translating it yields CASSFASGGYEQYF.

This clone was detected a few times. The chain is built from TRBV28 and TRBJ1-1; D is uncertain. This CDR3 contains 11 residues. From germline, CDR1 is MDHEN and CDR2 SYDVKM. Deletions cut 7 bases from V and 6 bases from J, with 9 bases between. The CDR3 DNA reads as TGTGCCAGCATAGCGGACTCTGAAGCTTTCTTT. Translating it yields CASIADSEAFF.

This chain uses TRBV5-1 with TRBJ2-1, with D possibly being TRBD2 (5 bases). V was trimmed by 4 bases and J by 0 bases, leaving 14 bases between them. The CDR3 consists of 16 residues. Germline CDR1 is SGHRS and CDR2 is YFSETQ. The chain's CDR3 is CASSLPGSISYNEQFF. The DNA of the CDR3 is TGCGCCAGCAGCCTACCGGGGTCGATCTCCTACAATGAGCAGTTCTTC.